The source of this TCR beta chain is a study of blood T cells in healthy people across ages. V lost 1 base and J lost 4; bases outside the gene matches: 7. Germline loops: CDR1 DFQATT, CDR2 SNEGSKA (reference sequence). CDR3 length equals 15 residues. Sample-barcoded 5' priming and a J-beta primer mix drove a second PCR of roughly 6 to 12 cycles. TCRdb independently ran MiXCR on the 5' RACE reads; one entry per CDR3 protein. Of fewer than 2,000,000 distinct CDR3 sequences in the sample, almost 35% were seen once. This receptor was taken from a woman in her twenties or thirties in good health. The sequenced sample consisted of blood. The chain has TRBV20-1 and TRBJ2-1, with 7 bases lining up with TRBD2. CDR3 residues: CSARASTSVYNEQFF. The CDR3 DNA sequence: TGCAGTGCTAGAGCCAGCACTAGCGTATACAATGAGCAGTTCTTC.